The 26 T cell receptor beta chains in this list originate from one sample, sequenced in a study of vaccination and CD4 T cells after COVID-19. Described treatment: roughly ten-day PBMC culture with coronavirus spike peptide pools or control peptides (ViraFEST assay). What these receptors recognize is not known. Cultured CD4+ T cells had their DNA profiled by the Oncomine TCR Beta short-read assay. From the PCR reads, TCRdb called clonotypes with MiXCR, one entry per CDR3 protein. The sample yields approximately 20,000 distinct CDR3 sequences, around 48% seen once. Sequenced material: CD4+ T cells from blood, cultured in vitro, taken after SARS-CoV-2 vaccination. The source is a human donor who had recovered from COVID-19.

The J gene is TRBJ1-5, the V gene TRBV18, with TRBD1 as a possible D gene (5 bases). The CDR3 is made up of 15 amino acids. Germline V gives CDR1 KGHSH, CDR2 LQKENI. V shed 2 bases and J shed 2 bases, with 10 bases lying between them. The CDR3 coding sequence is TGTGCCAGCTCACCAATGGGGCGAGGCAATCAGCCCCAGCATTTT. It is translated as CASSPMGRGNQPQHF.

This CDR3 reads CASSLNQGTEAFF. The CDR3 DNA reads TGTGCCAGCAGCTTAAACCAGGGGACTGAAGCTTTCTTT. This sequence joins TRBV11-1 and TRBJ1-1, with D possibly matching TRBD1 (6 bases). V lost 2 bases to trimming and J lost 5 bases, with 9 bases between them. Germline assignment: CDR1 SGHAT and CDR2 FQDESV (reference sequence). The CDR3 contains 13 residues.

This clonotype was counted between two and nine times. The V gene is TRBV2, the J gene TRBJ2-1, with 13 bases fitting TRBD2. With 1 base clipped from V and 7 bases from J, the junction kept 1 base outside the gene matches. The CDR3 sequence is 15 residues long. Germline CDR1 reads SNHLY; CDR2 reads FYNNEI. The CDR3 protein is CASSEGLAGGNEQFF. The CDR3 bases are TGTGCCAGCAGTGAAGGACTAGCGGGAGGAAATGAGCAGTTCTTC.

DNA for the CDR3: TGTGCCAGCAGCTTGGGACTAGCGGGAGGAGGCGAGCAGTACTTC. Translating gives CASSLGLAGGGEQYF. The rearrangement uses TRBV7-2 and TRBJ2-7, with 15 bases matching TRBD2. From germline, CDR1 is SGHTA and CDR2 FQGNSA. The ends lost 3 bases at V and 6 bases at J; junction bases unmatched: 3. The CDR3 is 15 amino acids.

V and J are TRBV4-3 and TRBJ1-6; no clear D. Germline V CDR1 and CDR2: LGHNA, YSLEER. The CDR3 sequence is 19 residues long. V was shortened by 0 bases and J by 1 base, with 16 bases between the two germline ends. The CDR3 loop reads CASSQEAITAGSYNSPLHF. As DNA, the CDR3 is TGCGCCAGCAGCCAAGAGGCGATCACGGCGGGATCCTATAATTCACCCCTCCACTTT.

This clonotype was seen a handful of times. The chain has TRBV15 and TRBJ2-5, with unresolved D. This CDR3 has 14 residues. Germline V gene data show CDR1 as LNHNV and CDR2 as YYDKDF (reference sequence). V lost 1 base to trimming and J lost 2 bases, with 8 bases between them. CDR3: CATSRGSVQETQYF. As DNA, the CDR3 is TGTGCCACCAGCAGAGGCTCGGTACAAGAGACCCAGTACTTC.

This clonotype was seen a few times. V is TRBV12-3 or TRBV12-4 and J is TRBJ2-7, with 10 bases that match TRBD1. The V and J ends lost 2 bases and 6 bases, in that order; junction bases with no gene match: 4. The length of the CDR3 is 14 residues. The DNA of the CDR3 is TGTGCCAGCAGTTTAACCGGGGACAGGGGCGAGCAGTACTTC. It specifies CASSLTGDRGEQYF.

This clonotype was observed a few times. V is TRBV6-2 or TRBV6-3 and J is TRBJ2-5, with a possible D match to TRBD2 (6 bases). Trimming left V 6 bases short and J 4 bases short, with 6 bases between. Per germline, CDR1 MNHEY and CDR2 SVGEGT. The CDR3 extends over 11 amino acids. In DNA form, the CDR3 reads TGTGCCAGCAGCGGGAGAGAGACCCAGTACTTC. Protein product: CASSGRETQYF.

CDR3 coding DNA: TGTGCCAGCAGCAAAGACGCTTGGGGGGAGACCCAGTACTTC. It specifies CASSKDAWGETQYF. V and J are TRBV21-1 and TRBJ2-5; TRBD1 is the table's D call, not checked against the DNA. TRBV21-1 is classified as a pseudogene. The CDR3 covers 14 residues.

The J gene is TRBJ1-6, the V gene TRBV10-3; 8 bases fit TRBD1. Germline lookup yields CDR1 ENHRY and CDR2 SYGVKD. With 4 bases clipped from V and 9 bases from J, the junction kept 5 bases outside the gene matches. This CDR3 region has 14 residues. The CDR3 here is CAISVGTGGSPLHF. The CDR3 nucleotides read TGTGCCATCAGTGTCGGGACAGGCGGTTCACCCCTCCACTTT.

This clonotype was detected only a few times. V usage is TRBV6-5 and J usage is TRBJ1-6; D is uncertain. CDR3 length equals 16 residues. Trimming took off 4 bases at V and 2 bases at J, with 12 bases between the two ends. In germline, CDR1 is MNHEY, CDR2 SVGAGI. CDR3 nucleotide sequence: TGTGCCAGCAGTTTTTCCCCACAACCCTATAATTCACCCCTCCACTTT. Protein sequence: CASSFSPQPYNSPLHF.

The rearrangement links TRBV27 to TRBJ1-5, with D maybe TRBD1 (5 bases). CDR3 length equals 17 residues. The V end was cut by 6 bases, the J end by 0 bases, with 18 bases between. Germline CDR1 reads MNHEY; CDR2 reads SMNVEV (reference sequence). CDR3: CASRSVWDGYSNQPQHF. The CDR3 DNA follows: TGTGCCAGCAGAAGTGTATGGGACGGCTATAGCAATCAGCCCCAGCATTTT.

This clonotype was observed a handful of times. This chain links TRBV27 with TRBJ1-2; 10 bases align to TRBD1. From germline, CDR1 is MNHEY and CDR2 SMNVEV (reference sequence). Trimming removed 6 bases from V and 8 bases from J; junction bases left unmatched: 12. CDR3 length equals 15 residues. The CDR3 sequence: CASSLTDRGRGGYTF. The CDR3 DNA reads as TGTGCCAGCAGCCTCACTGACAGGGGGCGCGGGGGCTACACCTTC.

This chain uses TRBV5-5 with TRBJ1-5, with TRBD1 identical over 8 bases. The ends lost 2 bases at V and 5 bases at J; junction bases unmatched: 6. The CDR3 has 15 residues. Germline V lookup: CDR1 SGHKS, CDR2 YYEKEE (reference sequence). CDR3 bases: TGTGCCAGCAGCTTAGGGACAGGATCACATCAGCCCCAGCATTTT. Residues: CASSLGTGSHQPQHF. Variable domain in full (rest from reference TRBV5-5 and TRBJ1-5): DAGVTQSPTHLIKTRGQQVTLRCSPISGHKSVSWYQQVLGQGPQFIFQYYEKEERGRGNFPDRFSARQFPNYSSELNVNALLLGDSALYLCASSLGTGSHQPQHFGDGTRLSIL.

V and J are TRBV19 and TRBJ1-2; no reliable D call. The V end was cut by 6 bases, the J end by 8 bases, with 13 bases between. The length of the CDR3 is 12 residues. Germline V gene sequence: CDR1 LNHDA, CDR2 SQIVND (reference sequence). CDR3 amino acids: CASSREVGGYTF. The DNA for the CDR3 is TGTGCCAGTAGCCGAGAAGTCGGGGGCTACACCTTC.

This rearrangement joins TRBV5-6 to TRBJ1-2; maybe TRBD1 (5 bases). This CDR3 is built from 14 residues. Trimming took off 3 bases at V and 3 bases at J, with 12 bases between the two ends. CDR1 and CDR2 from the germline V gene are SGHDT and YYEEEE. This CDR3 reads CASSSLGVDYGYTF. In DNA form, the CDR3 reads TGTGCCAGCAGCTCGTTAGGGGTTGACTATGGCTACACCTTC.

In its sample, this clonotype was seen a few times. The genes are TRBV6-2 or TRBV6-3 and TRBJ1-5, with no clear D. The germline V gene has CDR1 MNHEY and CDR2 SVGEGT. V was clipped by 3 bases and J by 2 bases, with 5 bases between them. This CDR3 region has 13 residues. Here the CDR3 reads CASSYMGNQPQHF. CDR3 nucleotide sequence: TGTGCCAGCAGTTATATGGGCAATCAGCCCCAGCATTTT.

This sequence joins TRBV2 and TRBJ1-2, with D possibly TRBD1 on 6 matching bases. The germline V gene encodes CDR1 SNHLY and CDR2 FYNNEI. The CDR3 has 14 amino acids. Trimming cost V 3 bases and J 0 bases, with 8 bases left between them. DNA of the CDR3: TGTGCCAGCAGTGAGCAGGGGTCTAACTATGGCTACACCTTC. It specifies CASSEQGSNYGYTF. Drawing the rest from reference TRBV2 and TRBJ1-2, the complete variable domain is EPEVTQTPSHQVTQMGQEVILRCVPISNHLYFYWYRQILGQKVEFLVSFYNNEISEKSEIFDDQFSVERPDGSNFTLKIRSTKLEDSAMYFCASSEQGSNYGYTFGSGTRLTVV.

The chain combines TRBV15 with TRBJ2-1; D not certain. From germline, CDR1 is LNHNV and CDR2 YYDKDF (reference sequence). The CDR3 has 15 residues. Trimming removed 2 bases at V and 0 bases at J, with 8 bases between. CDR3 in amino acids: CATSRLTLSYNEQFF. For the CDR3, the DNA is TGTGCCACCAGCAGACTAACCCTCTCCTACAATGAGCAGTTCTTC. Together with reference TRBV15 and TRBJ2-1, the CDR3 gives the full variable domain: DAMVIQNPRYQVTQFGKPVTLSCSQTLNHNVMYWYQQKSSQAPKLLFHYYDKDFNNEADTPDNFQSRRPNTSFCFLDIRSPGLGDTAMYLCATSRLTLSYNEQFFGPGTRLTVL.

The rearrangement joins TRBV27 to TRBJ2-1; TRBD1 matches 10 bases. The CDR3 consists of 16 residues. The V gene's germline CDR1 is MNHEY and CDR2 SMNVEV (reference sequence). V shed 5 bases and J 2 bases; nucleotides not matched to a gene: 6. The CDR3 protein is CASSPGTGVPYNEQFF. CDR3 bases: TGTGCCAGCAGTCCCGGGACAGGGGTACCCTACAATGAGCAGTTCTTC.

This chain links TRBV10-2 with TRBJ2-5; the match to TRBD2 covers 7 bases. The CDR3 contains 15 residues. The V and J ends lost 6 bases and 2 bases, in that order; junction bases with no gene match: 9. Germline CDR1 and CDR2: WSHSY and SAAADI. The CDR3 DNA reads TGCGCCAGCAGGGCCGGGACTATACTTCAAGAGACCCAGTACTTC. It specifies CASRAGTILQETQYF.

The chain uses TRBV6-1 and TRBJ2-2, with 7 bases that match TRBD1. J lost 5 bases, V lost 8 bases, and 11 bases had no gene match. The germline gives CDR1 MNHNS, CDR2 SASEGT. The CDR3 spans 15 residues. Written as DNA, the CDR3 is TGTGCCAGCGTCCCGACAGGGCAGCGGACCGGGGAGCTGTTTTTT. Amino acids: CASVPTGQRTGELFF.

This clonotype occurred a few times. V and J are TRBV10-3 and TRBJ1-1, with D perhaps matching TRBD1 (6 bases). The ends were cut back, 5 bases at V and 8 bases at J, with 12 bases in the middle. The CDR3 is 12 amino acids. Germline assignment: CDR1 ENHRY and CDR2 SYGVKD. The CDR3 DNA reads TGTGCCATCAGTCCCGGGGGCTGGGAAGCTTTCTTT. Its protein product is CAISPGGWEAFF.

This rearrangement joins TRBV7-8 to TRBJ1-5; possible D gene TRBD1, 5 bases. V was cut by 5 bases and J by 7 bases, with 12 bases left in between. This CDR3 is built from 13 residues. Looked up from germline, CDR1 is SGHVS and CDR2 is FQNEAQ. CDR3 nucleotides: TGTGCCAGCAGCACGGGACCTGGACAGCCCCAGCATTTT. Translating gives CASSTGPGQPQHF.

The rearrangement links TRBV6-1 to TRBJ1-6; no clear D. This CDR3 spans 18 amino acids. Germline V gene sequence: CDR1 MNHNS, CDR2 SASEGT. V gave up 4 bases and J gave up 0 bases, with 16 bases separating them. The CDR3 is CASSATIPTSSYNSPLHF. The CDR3 coding sequence is TGTGCCAGCAGTGCTACCATCCCCACCAGCTCCTATAATTCACCCCTCCACTTT.

This CDR3 is CASSSRDSIPYEQYF. Here the CDR3 DNA reads TGTGCCAGCAGTTCCCGGGACAGCATACCCTACGAGCAGTACTTC. The chain couples TRBV6-2 or TRBV6-3 to TRBJ2-7; 7 positions match TRBD1. Trimming at V came to 4 bases and at J to 2 bases, leaving 8 bases not matched to a gene. The CDR3 runs to 15 residues. Germline values: CDR1 MNHEY, CDR2 SVGEGT.